Presented here are 32 T cell receptor beta chains from one specimen sequenced in a study of blood T cell repertoires in COVID-19. Data came from immunoSEQ multiplex PCR; TCRdb stores just in-frame clones and leaves some out. This table has around 250,000 clones, more than 85% appearing once. The sample consisted of PBMCs or T cells enriched from blood (not recorded which). The receptors come from a woman between 50 and 59 years old who had recovered from COVID-19.

The count of this clone is one. The rearrangement links TRBV7-9 to TRBJ1-1; D is unresolved. This CDR3 spans 18 amino acids. V dropped 3 bases and J dropped 1 base, with 21 bases sitting between them. CDR1 is SEHNR and CDR2 is FQNEAQ in the germline V gene (reference sequence). In DNA, the CDR3 is TGTGCCAGCAGCTTGGGAGTGCTCGGCAGAAGGGAGAACACTGAAGCTTTCTTT. As protein: CASSLGVLGRRENTEAFF.

This sequence joins TRBV6-5 and TRBJ1-1, with D perhaps TRBD1 (6 bases). The V gene's germline CDR1 is MNHEY and CDR2 SVGAGI. V was pared by 4 bases and J by 11 bases, with 20 bases between. The CDR3 covers 14 residues. Here the CDR3 DNA reads TGTGCCAGCAGTTCCAACAGGGTCAAGGGCAACGCTTTCTTT. It translates to CASSSNRVKGNAFF.

The V and J genes are TRBV7-9 and TRBJ1-2; D ambiguous. Germline V gene data show CDR1 as SEHNR and CDR2 as FQNEAQ (reference sequence). The CDR3 contains 14 residues. The V end was cut by 1 base, the J end by 5 bases, with 11 bases between. The CDR3 reads CASSLGPSAYGYTF. The CDR3 bases are TGTGCCAGCAGCTTAGGTCCCAGTGCATATGGCTACACCTTC.

The chain couples TRBV6-5 to TRBJ1-6; maybe TRBD1 (5 bases). Germline-derived CDR1 and CDR2 are MNHEY and SVGAGI. The CDR3 has 15 amino acids. V was shortened by 0 bases and J by 6 bases, with 9 bases between the two germline ends. The CDR3 sequence: CASSYSQGSNSPLHF. For the CDR3, the DNA is TGTGCCAGCAGTTACTCGCAGGGAAGTAATTCACCCCTCCACTTT.

The V call is TRBV30, the J call TRBJ1-1, with D possibly matching TRBD1 (5 bases). CDR3 size: 13 residues. Germline V lookup: CDR1 GTSNPN, CDR2 SVGIG (reference sequence). Trimming took off 4 bases at V and 4 bases at J, with 13 bases between the two ends. CDR3 protein: CAWTRQLSTEAFF. CDR3 sequence (DNA): TGTGCCTGGACAAGACAGTTGAGCACTGAAGCTTTCTTT.

V and J are TRBV28 and TRBJ1-2; 7 nucleotides agree with TRBD1. Germline CDR1 MDHEN, CDR2 SYDVKM. CDR3 size: 15 residues. V gave up 5 bases and J gave up 2 bases; unmatched junction bases: 8. CDR3 sequence (DNA): TGTGCCAGCAGTCCTCGACAGGGATCAAACTATGGCTACACCTTC. It specifies CASSPRQGSNYGYTF.

V usage is TRBV7-2 and J usage is TRBJ2-2; D gene unclear. The CDR3 covers 14 residues. CDR1 is SGHTA and CDR2 is FQGNSA in the germline V gene. Trimming removed 3 bases at V and 1 base at J, with 6 bases between. The CDR3 nucleotides read TGTGCCAGCAGCTTTATGAGGAACACCGGGGAGCTGTTTTTT. Translated, it gives CASSFMRNTGELFF.

This clone was seen more than once but under ten times. The chain has TRBV6-2 or TRBV6-3 and TRBJ2-1; 11 bases are a match to TRBD2. This CDR3 contains 14 residues. Germline CDR1 and CDR2: MNHEY and SVGEGT. The ends lost 4 bases at V and 4 bases at J; junction bases unmatched: 0. This CDR3 is CASSWTSGYNEQFF. CDR3 sequence (DNA): TGTGCCAGCAGTTGGACTAGCGGGTACAATGAGCAGTTCTTC.

The V gene is TRBV14, the J gene TRBJ2-1; 13 bases line up with TRBD2. The CDR3 totals 17 residues. V dropped 4 bases and J dropped 2; count of bases not matched to a gene: 5. The germline CDR1 and CDR2 sequences are SGHDN and FVKESK. The CDR3 DNA is TGTGCCAGCAGCCGAGGACTAGCGGGAGCCCCCTACAATGAGCAGTTCTTC. This codes for CASSRGLAGAPYNEQFF. The entire variable domain, with the rest obtained from reference TRBV14 and TRBJ2-1, is as follows: EAGVTQFPSHSVIEKGQTVTLRCDPISGHDNLYWYRRVMGKEIKFLLHFVKESKQDESGMPNNRFLAERTGGTYSTLKVQPAELEDSGVYFCASSRGLAGAPYNEQFFGPGTRLTVL.

The V gene is TRBV29-1, the J gene TRBJ2-7; D possibly corresponds to TRBD2 (6 bases). The CDR3 is 13 amino acids. Per the germline V gene, CDR1 is SQVTM and CDR2 is ANQGSEA. Deletions cut 4 bases from V and 2 bases from J, with 12 bases between. CDR3 in amino acids: CSVVPSDTYEQYF. CDR3 nucleotide sequence: TGCAGCGTTGTTCCTAGCGACACCTACGAGCAGTACTTC.

This chain joins TRBV30 and TRBJ2-2; D unresolved. Germline V lookup: CDR1 GTSNPN, CDR2 SVGIG (reference sequence). The CDR3 is 15 residues long. V was cut by 3 bases and J by 7 bases, with 18 bases left in between. CDR3 sequence reads: CAWRVSAHVGGELFF. In DNA form, the CDR3 reads TGTGCCTGGAGAGTCAGCGCCCACGTCGGCGGGGAGCTGTTTTTT.

The V call is TRBV18, the J call TRBJ2-3; 8 nucleotides match TRBD2. The CDR3 sequence is 15 residues long. Trimming removed 5 bases from V and 2 bases from J; junction bases left unmatched: 6. Germline V gene sequence: CDR1 KGHSH, CDR2 LQKENI. The chain's CDR3 is CASSSAGRVTDTQYF. CDR3 nucleotide sequence: TGTGCCAGCTCATCAGCCGGGAGGGTCACAGATACGCAGTATTTT.

The gene calls are TRBV5-1 and TRBJ2-7; weak D call: TRBD1 (6 bases). Trimming left V 0 bases short and J 3 bases short, with 10 bases between. Germline V CDR1 and CDR2: SGHRS, YFSETQ. CDR3 length: 14 residues. The CDR3 nucleotides read TGCGCCAGCAGCTTGGGGGACATAGTCTACGAGCAGTACTTC. It encodes CASSLGDIVYEQYF. The entire variable domain, with the rest obtained from reference TRBV5-1 and TRBJ2-7, is as follows: KAGVTQTPRYLIKTRGQQVTLSCSPISGHRSVSWYQQTPGQGLQFLFEYFSETQRNKGNFPGRFSGRQFSNSRSEMNVSTLELGDSALYLCASSLGDIVYEQYFGPGTRLTVT.

The chain carries TRBV7-2 and TRBJ1-2; 7 nucleotides line up with TRBD1. CDR3 length: 15 amino acids. V shed 5 bases, J shed 4 bases, and the junction held 10 bases outside the gene matches. Looked up from germline, CDR1 is SGHTA and CDR2 is FQGNSA. CDR3 DNA sequence: TGTGCCAGCAGCAAGGTCACAGGGGCGACCTATGGCTACACCTTC. This encodes CASSKVTGATYGYTF. The whole variable domain, remainder taken from reference TRBV7-2 and TRBJ1-2, is GAGVSQSPSNKVTEKGKDVELRCDPISGHTALYWYRQSLGQGLEFLIYFQGNSAPDKSGLPSDRFSAERTGGSVSTLTIQRTQQEDSAVYLCASSKVTGATYGYTFGSGTRLTVV.

The chain is built from TRBV7-6 and TRBJ2-2; D might be TRBD1 (7 bases). With 6 bases removed from V and 1 base from J, the gap between germline ends came to 12 bases. Per germline, CDR1 SGHVS and CDR2 FNYEAQ. The CDR3 spans 15 residues. CDR3 nucleotide sequence: TGTGCCAGCAGGGAGGGACAGCTGAACACCGGGGAGCTGTTTTTT. As protein: CASREGQLNTGELFF.

The V call is TRBV29-1, the J call TRBJ2-6; D gene unclear. Germline lookup yields CDR1 SQVTM and CDR2 ANQGSEA. This CDR3 has 13 residues. V lost 3 bases to trimming and J lost 4 bases, with 7 bases between them. The CDR3 bases are TGCAGCGTTGAGGAGTCCGGGGCCAACGTCCTGACTTTC. Protein product: CSVEESGANVLTF. Based on the CDR3 plus reference TRBV29-1 and TRBJ2-6, the full variable domain is SAVISQKPSRDICQRGTSLTIQCQVDSQVTMMFWYRQQPGQSLTLIATANQGSEATYESGFVIDKFPISRPNLTFSTLTVSNMSPEDSSIYLCSVEESGANVLTFGAGSRLTVL.

The V call is TRBV11-2, the J call TRBJ2-1; 7 nucleotides agree with TRBD2. The CDR3 has 15 amino acids. CDR1 and CDR2 (germline): SGHAT, FQNNGV. The V and J ends lost 5 bases and 7 bases, in that order; junction bases with no gene match: 11. The CDR3 bases are TGTGCCAGCAGCGATCTCCGCGGGAGTAGGAATGAGCAGTTCTTC. It translates to CASSDLRGSRNEQFF.

The chain combines TRBV27 with TRBJ1-1; TRBD1 matches at 9 bases. The germline CDR1 and CDR2 sequences are MNHEY and SMNVEV (reference sequence). The V segment lost 5 bases and the J segment 0 bases; nucleotides outside the gene matches: 10. The CDR3 contains 17 residues. The CDR3 DNA sequence: TGTGCCAGCAGTCCACAGGGGGCAGGGGGTATGAACACTGAAGCTTTCTTT. Its protein product is CASSPQGAGGMNTEAFF.

The V gene is TRBV4-1, the J gene TRBJ1-2; weak D call: TRBD1 (6 bases). From germline, CDR1 is MGHRA and CDR2 YSYEKL. Trimming took 0 bases from V and 7 from J, leaving 12 bases between them. The CDR3 covers 14 residues. DNA of the CDR3: TGCGCCAGCAGCCAAGAAAACAGGGACCCTGGCTACACCTTC. Translating it yields CASSQENRDPGYTF.

The rearrangement joins TRBV19 to TRBJ1-1; TRBD1 matches at 8 bases. CDR1 is LNHDA and CDR2 is SQIVND in the germline V gene (reference sequence). V lost 6 bases, J lost 6 bases, and 0 bases stayed unmatched. CDR3 length equals 11 residues. CDR3: CASSRGPEAFF. In DNA, the CDR3 is TGTGCCAGTAGCAGGGGGCCTGAAGCTTTCTTT.

V gene TRBV18 combines with J gene TRBJ1-1, with TRBD1 matching over 9 bases. The CDR3 extends over 14 amino acids. After removal of 6 bases from V and 3 bases from J, the junction contained 5 bases not matched to a gene. From germline, CDR1 is KGHSH and CDR2 LQKENI. The CDR3 loop is CASSAGTGYTEAFF. The DNA of the CDR3 is TGTGCCAGCTCCGCCGGGACAGGGTACACTGAAGCTTTCTTT.

The chain employs TRBV18 and TRBJ2-1; 7 nucleotides align to TRBD1. V shed 6 bases and J 10 bases; nucleotides not matched to a gene: 9. The CDR3 is 13 amino acids. CDR1 and CDR2 (germline): KGHSH, LQKENI. CDR3 region: CASSPGQDREQFF. In nucleotides, the CDR3 is TGTGCCAGCTCCCCCGGACAGGATAGAGAGCAGTTCTTC. Full variable domain (remainder filled in from reference TRBV18 and TRBJ2-1): NAGVMQNPRHLVRRRGQEARLRCSPMKGHSHVYWYRQLPEEGLKFMVYLQKENIIDESGMPKERFSAEFPKEGPSILRIQQVVRGDSAAYFCASSPGQDREQFFGPGTRLTVL.

V usage is TRBV30 and J usage is TRBJ2-1; 11 bases are a match to TRBD2. CDR3 length equals 16 residues. Germline trimming cut 1 base from V and 4 bases from J; bases unmatched to any gene: 6. The germline V gene encodes CDR1 GTSNPN and CDR2 SVGIG (reference sequence). The CDR3 loop reads CAWSAIAGGNYNEQFF. The CDR3 coding sequence is TGTGCCTGGAGTGCGATAGCGGGAGGGAATTACAATGAGCAGTTCTTC.

This chain joins TRBV7-3 and TRBJ1-2; TRBD1 agrees at 10 bases. V was pared by 5 bases and J by 8 bases, with 5 bases of the junction left unmatched. Germline V gene sequence: CDR1 SGHTA, CDR2 FQGTGA. The CDR3 is made up of 13 amino acids. CDR3 protein: CASSPGQGMGYTF. The DNA for the CDR3 is TGTGCCAGCAGCCCGGGACAGGGGATGGGCTACACCTTC.

The genes are TRBV28 and TRBJ1-2, with 8 bases fitting TRBD1. The V gene's germline CDR1 is MDHEN and CDR2 SYDVKM. The CDR3 is 16 residues long. Trimming took 6 bases from V and 4 from J; bases not matched to a gene: 13. The DNA of the CDR3 is TGTGCCAGCAGCGCGGACAGGGAAGAGGCGATCTATGGCTACACCTTC. Its protein is CASSADREEAIYGYTF.

The chain couples TRBV5-5 to TRBJ1-1; D might be TRBD1 (6 bases). Trimming removed 4 bases from V and 3 bases from J, with 10 bases in between. The germline V gene encodes CDR1 SGHKS and CDR2 YYEKEE (reference sequence). The CDR3 sequence is 13 residues long. CDR3 protein: CASSTTGYTEAFF. Written as DNA, the CDR3 is TGTGCCAGCAGCACTACAGGGTACACTGAAGCTTTCTTT.

V is TRBV13 and J is TRBJ2-1, with 13 bases identical to TRBD2. The germline V gene has CDR1 PRHDT and CDR2 FYEKMQ (reference sequence). This CDR3 contains 16 residues. The junction had 5 bases not matched to a gene; V was cut back by 5 bases and J by 4 bases. The CDR3 coding sequence is TGTGCCAGCAGCACGCCGGGACTAGCGGGATACAATGAGCAGTTCTTC. The encoded protein is CASSTPGLAGYNEQFF.

V gene TRBV10-3 combines with J gene TRBJ1-2; D is uncertain. Germline V gene lookup returns CDR1 ENHRY and CDR2 SYGVKD. V was clipped by 8 bases and J by 7 bases, with 17 bases between them. The CDR3 is 13 amino acids. CDR3 amino acids: CAIYAPQALGYTF. For the CDR3, the DNA is TGTGCCATCTACGCCCCTCAGGCTCTTGGCTACACCTTC.

V gene TRBV28 combines with J gene TRBJ2-1; 7 nucleotides match TRBD1. J lost 10 bases, V lost 6 bases, and 6 bases had no gene match. The CDR3 spans 12 residues. Germline V gives CDR1 MDHEN, CDR2 SYDVKM. CDR3 sequence: CASSTGVREQFF. In DNA, the CDR3 is TGTGCCAGCAGCACAGGGGTACGGGAGCAGTTCTTC.

About this clone: This specimen includes other DNA sequences encoding the same CDR3. CDR3 sequence reads: CASSPSGRGETQYF. CDR3 nucleotides: TGTGCCAGCAGCCCGAGCGGGAGGGGGGAGACCCAGTACTTC. The chain combines TRBV28 with TRBJ2-5; 10 bases map to TRBD2. This CDR3 has 14 residues. Germline V gene sequence: CDR1 MDHEN, CDR2 SYDVKM. V lost 6 bases and J lost 5; bases outside the gene matches: 6.

The chain employs TRBV6-5 and TRBJ1-5; D might be TRBD1 (5 bases). V gave up 6 bases and J gave up 6 bases, with 15 bases separating them. The CDR3 sequence is 14 residues long. Per the germline V gene, CDR1 is MNHEY and CDR2 is SVGAGI. The CDR3 region is CASRRGTVAQPQHF. The DNA for the CDR3 is TGTGCCAGCAGACGCGGGACGGTAGCTCAGCCCCAGCATTTT.

This chain connects TRBV12-3 or TRBV12-4 to TRBJ1-2, with TRBD1 as a possible D gene (6 bases). CDR3 length: 12 amino acids. V lost 4 bases, J lost 5 bases, and 8 bases lay in between. The CDR3 here is CASSSGTYGYTF. The DNA of the CDR3 is TGTGCCAGCAGTTCGGGGACATATGGCTACACCTTC.